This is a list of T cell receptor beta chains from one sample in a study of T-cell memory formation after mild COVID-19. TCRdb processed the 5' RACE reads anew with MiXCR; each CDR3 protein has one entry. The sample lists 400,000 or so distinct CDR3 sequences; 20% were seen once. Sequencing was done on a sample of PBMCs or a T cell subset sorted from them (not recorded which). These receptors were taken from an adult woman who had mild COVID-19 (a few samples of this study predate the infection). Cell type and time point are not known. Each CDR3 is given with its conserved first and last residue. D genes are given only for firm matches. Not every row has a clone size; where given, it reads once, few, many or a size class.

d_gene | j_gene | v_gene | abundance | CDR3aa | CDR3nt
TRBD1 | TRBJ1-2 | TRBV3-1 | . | CASSQAGTGYGYTF | TGTGCCAGCAGTCAAGCCGGGACAGGCTATGGCTACACCTTC
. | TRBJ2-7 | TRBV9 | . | CASSVASSGREQYF | TGTGCCAGCAGCGTAGCGAGTTCAGGGAGGGAGCAGTACTTC
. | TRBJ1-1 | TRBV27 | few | CASMGRGTEAFF | TGTGCCAGTATGGGGCGGGGGACTGAAGCTTTCTTT
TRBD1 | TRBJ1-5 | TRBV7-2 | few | CASSFHRGGNQPQHF | TGTGCCAGCAGCTTCCACAGGGGTGGCAATCAGCCCCAGCATTTT
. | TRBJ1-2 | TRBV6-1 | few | CASMYRVLDGYTF | TGTGCCAGCATGTACAGGGTCCTTGATGGCTACACCTTC
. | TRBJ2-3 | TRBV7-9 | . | CASSPLGEGRDTQYF | TGTGCCAGCAGCCCCCTGGGGGAAGGGAGAGATACGCAGTATTTT
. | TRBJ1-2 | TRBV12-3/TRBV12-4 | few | CASSPTPGLARGYTF | TGTGCCAGCAGTCCCACTCCGGGCCTAGCTAGGGGCTACACCTTC
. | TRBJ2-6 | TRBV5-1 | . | CASCFLGSGANVLTF | TGCGCCAGCTGCTTTCTGGGCTCTGGGGCCAACGTCCTGACTTTC
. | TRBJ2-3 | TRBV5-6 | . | CASSFFIDTQYF | TGTGCCAGCAGCTTCTTCATAGATACGCAGTATTTT
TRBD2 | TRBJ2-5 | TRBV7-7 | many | CASHERDPGEGQETQYF | TGTGCTAGCCACGAGCGGGACCCTGGGGAGGGTCAAGAGACCCAGTACTTC
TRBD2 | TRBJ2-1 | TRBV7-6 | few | CASSLTWTSGVNNEQFF | TGTGCCAGCAGCTTAACCTGGACTAGCGGGGTGAACAATGAGCAGTTCTTC
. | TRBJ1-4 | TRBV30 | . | CAWSGGLGGKLFF | TGTGCCTGGAGTGGGGGCCTCGGAGGAAAACTGTTTTTT
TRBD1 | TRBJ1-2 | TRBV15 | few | CATSRVGTGRDYGYTF | TGTGCCACCAGCAGAGTCGGGACAGGGAGGGACTATGGCTACACCTTC
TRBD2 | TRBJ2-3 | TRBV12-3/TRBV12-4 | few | CASSQLAGGRTDTQYF | TGTGCCAGCAGTCAACTAGCGGGAGGACGCACAGATACGCAGTATTTT
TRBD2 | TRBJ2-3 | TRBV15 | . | CATSRVVGGREDTQYF | TGTGCCACCAGCAGAGTAGTGGGAGGGAGGGAAGATACGCAGTATTTT
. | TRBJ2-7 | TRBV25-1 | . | CASSRSGLAYHEQYF | TGTGCCAGCAGTCGATCGGGTCTAGCCTACCACGAGCAGTACTTC
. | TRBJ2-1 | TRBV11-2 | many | CASSLGGNYNEQFF | TGTGCCAGCAGCTTAGGAGGAAACTACAATGAGCAGTTCTTC
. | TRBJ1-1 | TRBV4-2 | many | CASSQDSTAINTEAFF | TGTGCCAGCAGCCAAGATTCTACCGCGATCAACACTGAAGCTTTCTTT
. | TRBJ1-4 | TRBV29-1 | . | CSVSPGAGREKLFF | TGCAGCGTTTCCCCGGGGGCAGGGAGGGAAAAACTGTTTTTT
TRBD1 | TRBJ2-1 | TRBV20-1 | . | CSAPKRQGMGYNEQFF | TGCAGTGCTCCGAAACGACAGGGGATGGGATACAATGAGCAGTTCTTC
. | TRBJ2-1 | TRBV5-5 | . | CASSLANEHEQFF | TGTGCCAGCAGTTTGGCGAATGAGCATGAGCAGTTCTTC
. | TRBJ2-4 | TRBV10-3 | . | CAISEGPGNKNIQYF | TGTGCCATCAGTGAGGGCCCGGGAAACAAAAACATTCAGTACTTC
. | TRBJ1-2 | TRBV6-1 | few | CASIPLAGDNYGYTF | TGTGCCAGCATCCCACTCGCCGGGGATAACTATGGCTACACCTTC
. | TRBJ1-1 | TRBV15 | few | CATSREGRGTEAFF | TGTGCCACCAGCCGGGAGGGTCGCGGCACTGAAGCTTTCTTT
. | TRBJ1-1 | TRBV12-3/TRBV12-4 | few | CASSLHRVTEAFF | TGTGCCAGCAGTCTCCACAGGGTCACTGAAGCTTTCTTT
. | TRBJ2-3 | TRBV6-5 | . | CASSLAVREDTQYF | TGTGCCAGCAGCTTAGCGGTCCGGGAAGATACGCAGTATTTT
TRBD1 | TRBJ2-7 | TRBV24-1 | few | CATSRGQGSYEQYF | TGTGCCACCAGCCGAGGACAGGGATCCTACGAGCAGTACTTC
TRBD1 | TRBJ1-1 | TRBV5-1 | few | CASSPWTGNTEAFF | TGCGCCAGCAGCCCGTGGACAGGGAACACTGAAGCTTTCTTT
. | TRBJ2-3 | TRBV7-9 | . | CASSFGEDTQYF | TGTGCCAGCAGCTTCGGAGAGGATACGCAGTATTTT
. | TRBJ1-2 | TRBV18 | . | CASSPGGGEDGYTF | TGTGCCAGCTCACCCGGCGGGGGCGAGGATGGCTACACCTTC
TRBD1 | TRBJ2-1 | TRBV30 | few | CAWSGSGGTEQFF | TGTGCCTGGAGTGGATCAGGGGGCACTGAGCAGTTCTTC
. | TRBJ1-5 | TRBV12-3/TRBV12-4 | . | CASSLSGFSNQPQHF | TGTGCCAGCAGTTTATCGGGGTTCAGCAATCAGCCCCAGCATTTT
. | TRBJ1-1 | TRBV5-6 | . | CASSGGLGLGTEAFF | TGTGCCAGCAGCGGAGGTCTGGGGCTTGGCACTGAAGCTTTCTTT
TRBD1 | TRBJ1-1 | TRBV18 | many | CASSPRPQGANTEAFF | TGTGCCAGCTCACCGAGGCCACAGGGGGCAAACACTGAAGCTTTCTTT
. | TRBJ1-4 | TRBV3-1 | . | CASSPRTDNEKLFF | TGTGCCAGCAGCCCCCGGACAGACAATGAAAAACTGTTTTTT
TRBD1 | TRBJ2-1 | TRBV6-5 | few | CASSQRQGGLDEQFF | TGTGCCAGCAGTCAGCGACAGGGGGGTTTGGATGAGCAGTTCTTC
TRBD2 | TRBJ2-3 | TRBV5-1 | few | CASSLASLAGGGDTQYF | TGCGCCAGCAGCTTGGCATCACTAGCGGGAGGAGGAGATACGCAGTATTTT
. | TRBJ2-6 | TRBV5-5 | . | CASSGGRSSGANVLTF | TGTGCCAGCAGCGGGGGGCGATCGTCTGGGGCCAACGTCCTGACTTTC
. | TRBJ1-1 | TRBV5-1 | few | CASSGIRGFSTEAFF | TGCGCCAGCAGCGGTATCAGGGGATTTAGCACTGAAGCTTTCTTT
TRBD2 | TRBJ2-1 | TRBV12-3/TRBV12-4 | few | CASTRGRSSYNEQFF | TGTGCCAGCACCCGCGGGAGAAGCTCCTACAATGAGCAGTTCTTC
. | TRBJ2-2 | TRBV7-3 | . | CASSVSVGGPTNTGELFF | TGTGCCAGCAGCGTTAGCGTGGGGGGCCCGACGAACACCGGGGAGCTGTTTTTT
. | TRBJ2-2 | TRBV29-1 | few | CSVQANTGELFF | TGCAGCGTACAGGCGAACACCGGGGAGCTGTTTTTT
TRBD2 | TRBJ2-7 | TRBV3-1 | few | CASSQAKMSLAGTPYEQYF | TGTGCCAGCAGCCAAGCGAAGATGTCGCTAGCGGGTACCCCCTACGAGCAGTACTTC
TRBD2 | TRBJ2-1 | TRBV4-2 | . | CASSRGGPAGGEQFF | TGTGCCAGCAGCCGAGGAGGTCCCGCGGGAGGGGAGCAGTTCTTC
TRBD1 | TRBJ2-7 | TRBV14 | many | CASSPGGPYEQYF | TGTGCCAGCAGCCCAGGGGGCCCCTACGAGCAGTACTTC